The next 25 T cell receptor beta chains were all read from a single sample in a study of cytomegalovirus exposure and HLA in healthy donors. It was with 60 Vbeta and 13 Jbeta primers that the PCR ran. TCRdb's table, derived via immunoSEQ multiplex PCR, lists solely in-frame clones and lacks some. This table holds under 300,000 clones, around 90% found once. Sequenced sample: PBMCs. These receptors originate from a girl aged 2-10 years in good health and CMV-seronegative.

The gene calls are TRBV7-7 and TRBJ2-7, with 7 bases that match TRBD2. Germline V lookup: CDR1 SSHAT, CDR2 FNYEAQ (reference sequence). This CDR3 is 15 amino acids long. With V trimmed by 0 bases and J by 4 bases, 6 bases remained unmatched. In DNA form, the CDR3 reads TGTGCCAGCAGCTTAGCTGCGGGAGCTACTTACGAGCAGTACTTC. Protein: CASSLAAGATYEQYF.

The chain couples TRBV20-1 to TRBJ2-3; D uncertain. V dropped 3 bases and J dropped 6 bases, with 7 bases sitting between them. This CDR3 has 11 residues. CDR1 is DFQATT and CDR2 is SNEGSKA in the germline V gene (reference sequence). As DNA, the CDR3 is TGCAGTGCTAGTAATGCGGATACGCAGTATTTT. Translating it yields CSASNADTQYF.

V and J are TRBV7-9 and TRBJ2-1; 8 bases align to TRBD1. V shed 2 bases, J shed 7 bases, and the junction held 10 bases outside the gene matches. This CDR3 comprises 16 residues. Germline V gene lookup returns CDR1 SEHNR and CDR2 FQNEAQ (reference sequence). As DNA, the CDR3 is TGTGCCAGCAGCTTAATTCGGCCAGGGGGCGGGAATGAGCAGTTCTTC. Translating gives CASSLIRPGGGNEQFF. The variable domain in full, completed from reference TRBV7-9 and TRBJ2-1, reads DTGVSQNPRHKITKRGQNVTFRCDPISEHNRLYWYRQTLGQGPEFLTYFQNEAQLEKSRLLSDRFSAERPKGSFSTLEIQRTEQGDSAMYLCASSLIRPGGGNEQFFGPGTRLTVL.

Here the CDR3 reads CASSSTGVYNSPLHF. The CDR3 bases are TGCGCCAGCAGCTCGACAGGGGTCTATAATTCACCCCTCCACTTT. The chain carries TRBV5-1 and TRBJ1-6, with 8 bases that match TRBD1. This CDR3 region has 15 residues. The V and J ends lost 3 bases and 3 bases, in that order; junction bases with no gene match: 2. Per germline, CDR1 SGHRS and CDR2 YFSETQ.

The chain recombines TRBV15 with TRBJ1-5; maybe TRBD1 (6 bases). This CDR3 contains 18 residues. CDR1 and CDR2 from the germline V gene are LNHNV and YYDKDF (reference sequence). V lost 4 bases and J lost 2, with 21 bases in between. CDR3 loop: CATSIILGGAGGNQPQHF. CDR3 coding DNA: TGTGCCACCAGCATAATTCTGGGGGGGGCTGGTGGCAATCAGCCCCAGCATTTT.

This clone appeared once. This sequence joins TRBV27 and TRBJ2-7, with 7 bases fitting TRBD2. The CDR3 covers 14 residues. V trimming: 4 bases; J trimming: 0 bases; junction bases outside the gene matches: 3. Germline CDR1 reads MNHEY; CDR2 reads SMNVEV (reference sequence). The CDR3 protein is CASSSWEGSYEQYF. CDR3 nucleotide sequence: TGTGCCAGCAGTTCCTGGGAGGGCTCCTACGAGCAGTACTTC.

This clone has more than one count but fewer than ten. The J gene is TRBJ2-2, the V gene TRBV11-3; D is unresolved. This CDR3 is 12 amino acids long. V was cut by 3 bases and J by 6 bases, with 5 bases left in between. The germline V gene has CDR1 SGHNT and CDR2 YENEEA. CDR3 sequence reads: CASSFPAGELFF. The CDR3 DNA sequence: TGTGCCAGCAGCTTCCCGGCCGGGGAGCTGTTTTTT.

In this sample, this clone turned up once. The chain couples TRBV29-1 to TRBJ2-5; TRBD2 matches 9 bases. Germline V gives CDR1 SQVTM, CDR2 ANQGSEA. The junction had 3 bases not matched to a gene; V was cut back by 4 bases and J by 0 bases. This CDR3 has 14 residues. Here the CDR3 reads CSVAASGNQETQYF. The CDR3 coding sequence is TGCAGCGTTGCTGCTAGCGGGAACCAAGAGACCCAGTACTTC.

The chain employs TRBV7-2 and TRBJ2-7, with 8 bases aligning to TRBD1. V dropped 4 bases and J dropped 0; count of bases not matched to a gene: 11. Looked up from germline, CDR1 is SGHTA and CDR2 is FQGNSA. CDR3 size: 17 residues. The CDR3 is CASSSNAWTGLSYEQYF. The DNA of the CDR3 is TGTGCCAGCAGCTCAAACGCCTGGACAGGGCTCTCCTACGAGCAGTACTTC.

The chain uses TRBV2 and TRBJ2-5, with a weak D call TRBD2 (6 bases). Germline V lookup: CDR1 SNHLY, CDR2 FYNNEI. V was trimmed by 7 bases and J by 5 bases, leaving 14 bases between them. The CDR3 spans 13 residues. This CDR3 is CASMGGLVETQYF. Written as DNA, the CDR3 is TGTGCCAGCATGGGAGGTTTGGTGGAGACCCAGTACTTC.

This chain connects TRBV11-2 to TRBJ2-1; D might be TRBD1 (7 bases). The V end lost 1 base, the J end lost 6 bases, and 13 bases lay between the germline ends. Germline assignment: CDR1 SGHAT and CDR2 FQNNGV. The CDR3 runs 15 residues. CDR3 sequence reads: CASSLVQGGGNEQFF. The CDR3 coding sequence is TGTGCCAGCAGCTTAGTCCAGGGGGGAGGCAATGAGCAGTTCTTC. Based on the CDR3 plus reference TRBV11-2 and TRBJ2-1, the full variable domain is EAGVAQSPRYKIIEKRQSVAFWCNPISGHATLYWYQQILGQGPKLLIQFQNNGVVDDSQLPKDRFSAERLKGVDSTLKIQPAKLEDSAVYLCASSLVQGGGNEQFFGPGTRLTVL.

The gene calls are TRBV4-1 and TRBJ2-3; 11 nucleotides line up with TRBD2. The CDR3 is 17 residues long. V was clipped by 1 base and J by 2 bases; unmatched bases: 5. In germline, CDR1 is MGHRA, CDR2 YSYEKL. For the CDR3, the DNA is TGCGCCAGCAGCCAAGGACTAGCGGGGCCCGACACAGATACGCAGTATTTT. Amino acids: CASSQGLAGPDTDTQYF.

This clone has just one count. The chain uses TRBV7-6 and TRBJ1-6; 7 bases align to TRBD1. CDR3 length equals 14 residues. Unmatched junction bases numbered 6, after V lost 6 bases and J lost 7 bases. CDR1 SGHVS and CDR2 FNYEAQ come from the germline V gene. This CDR3 reads CASRPGGINSPLHF. The CDR3 DNA is TGTGCCAGCAGGCCAGGGGGAATCAATTCACCCCTCCACTTT. Combining the CDR3 with reference TRBV7-6 and TRBJ1-6 gives the whole variable domain GAGVSQSPRYKVTKRGQDVALRCDPISGHVSLYWYRQALGQGPEFLTYFNYEAQQDKSGLPNDRFSAERPEGSISTLTIQRTEQRDSAMYRCASRPGGINSPLHFGNGTRLTVT.

This sequence joins TRBV30 and TRBJ2-7; 9 nucleotides match TRBD1. CDR3 size: 13 residues. V was pared by 1 base and J by 9 bases, with 7 bases of the junction left unmatched. In germline, CDR1 is GTSNPN, CDR2 SVGIG (reference sequence). CDR3 in amino acids: CAWSGDRVSGQYF. The DNA for the CDR3 is TGTGCCTGGAGTGGGGACAGGGTAAGCGGGCAGTACTTC.

V gene TRBV7-9 combines with J gene TRBJ2-1; 9 bases are a match to TRBD1. Trimming at V came to 2 bases and at J to 8 bases, leaving 7 bases not matched to a gene. The germline gives CDR1 SEHNR, CDR2 FQNEAQ (reference sequence). This CDR3 comprises 15 residues. Here the CDR3 DNA reads TGTGCCAGCAGCTTAAGTACGGGACAGGGCTATGAGCAGTTCTTC. It codes for CASSLSTGQGYEQFF.

This sequence joins TRBV7-9 and TRBJ2-6, with a possible D match to TRBD1 (7 bases). This CDR3 contains 19 residues. CDR1 is SEHNR and CDR2 is FQNEAQ in the germline V gene (reference sequence). Trimming took 1 base from V and 0 from J, leaving 16 bases between them. CDR3 amino acids: CASSLGGGGPRSGANVLTF. In nucleotides, the CDR3 is TGTGCCAGCAGCTTAGGTGGAGGGGGCCCTCGCTCTGGGGCCAACGTCCTGACTTTC. The full variable domain, completed using reference TRBV7-9 and TRBJ2-6, is DTGVSQNPRHKITKRGQNVTFRCDPISEHNRLYWYRQTLGQGPEFLTYFQNEAQLEKSRLLSDRFSAERPKGSFSTLEIQRTEQGDSAMYLCASSLGGGGPRSGANVLTFGAGSRLTVL.

This chain links TRBV7-9 with TRBJ1-2; D gene ambiguous. V dropped 4 bases and J dropped 8 bases, with 14 bases sitting between them. Germline-derived CDR1 and CDR2 are SEHNR and FQNEAQ (reference sequence). The CDR3 length is 13 residues. The CDR3 is CASSSQVVGGYTF. The CDR3 DNA is TGTGCCAGCAGCTCGCAGGTGGTAGGCGGCTACACCTTC.

The chain carries TRBV19 and TRBJ2-3, with 7 positions matching TRBD2. CDR3 size: 15 residues. Germline assignment: CDR1 LNHDA and CDR2 SQIVND (reference sequence). After removal of 3 bases from V and 0 bases from J, the junction contained 3 bases not matched to a gene. The DNA for the CDR3 is TGTGCCAGTAGTATGGGGGGGGGAAGCACAGATACGCAGTATTTT. Amino acid sequence: CASSMGGGSTDTQYF.

V is TRBV5-4 and J is TRBJ2-7; the D is unclear. V was shortened by 0 bases and J by 3 bases, with 10 bases between the two germline ends. Germline V CDR1 and CDR2: SGHNT, YYREEE (reference sequence). The CDR3 has 14 residues. The CDR3 DNA reads TGTGCCAGCAGCTTGGACCAGAACTACTACGAGCAGTACTTC. This gives the protein CASSLDQNYYEQYF.

V gene TRBV6-5 combines with J gene TRBJ2-1, with TRBD2 as a possible D gene (5 bases). Trimming took 7 bases from V and 6 from J, leaving 10 bases between them. The CDR3 consists of 12 residues. Germline V gene lookup returns CDR1 MNHEY and CDR2 SVGAGI. CDR3 nucleotide sequence: TGTGCCAGCACCTTGGACTTCAATGAGCAGTTCTTC. This codes for CASTLDFNEQFF.

V and J are TRBV19 and TRBJ1-1, with no clear D. The germline V gene encodes CDR1 LNHDA and CDR2 SQIVND (reference sequence). V lost 3 bases and J lost 0, with 8 bases in between. The CDR3 totals 14 residues. The CDR3 DNA reads as TGTGCCAGTAGTATTGCACGGTTGAACACTGAAGCTTTCTTT. Translated: CASSIARLNTEAFF.

This clone was found a few times. The genes are TRBV5-1 and TRBJ1-1; 7 positions agree with TRBD1. Trimming took 0 bases from V and 6 from J; bases not matched to a gene: 5. Looked up from germline, CDR1 is SGHRS and CDR2 is YFSETQ. This CDR3 has 14 amino acids. CDR3 coding DNA: TGCGCCAGCAGCTTGGAAAGGGGGCTGGCTGAAGCTTTCTTT. This sequence encodes CASSLERGLAEAFF. The variable domain in full, with the rest retrieved from reference TRBV5-1 and TRBJ1-1, is KAGVTQTPRYLIKTRGQQVTLSCSPISGHRSVSWYQQTPGQGLQFLFEYFSETQRNKGNFPGRFSGRQFSNSRSEMNVSTLELGDSALYLCASSLERGLAEAFFGQGTRLTVV.

The chain links TRBV28 to TRBJ2-1; 8 nucleotides line up with TRBD1. The CDR3 has 15 amino acids. With V trimmed by 3 bases and J by 4 bases, 5 bases remained unmatched. In germline, CDR1 is MDHEN, CDR2 SYDVKM. The DNA for the CDR3 is TGTGCCAGCAGTTTCCAGGACAGGGATTACAATGAGCAGTTCTTC. Translation: CASSFQDRDYNEQFF.

V usage is TRBV7-2 and J usage is TRBJ2-1, with D tentatively TRBD1 (6 bases). V lost 5 bases and J lost 4, with 21 bases in between. This CDR3 is 17 amino acids long. Germline V CDR1 and CDR2: SGHTA, FQGNSA. The CDR3 sequence: CASSPHRAATTYNEQFF. CDR3 DNA sequence: TGTGCCAGCAGCCCCCACAGGGCGGCCACCACTTACAATGAGCAGTTCTTC.

The chain is built from TRBV6-6 and TRBJ2-1, with TRBD2 matching over 8 bases. Per the germline V gene, CDR1 is MNHNY and CDR2 is SVGAGI (reference sequence). The CDR3 loop spans 14 amino acids. V shed 4 bases, J shed 6 bases, and the junction held 5 bases outside the gene matches. This CDR3 reads CASSSGGAFNEQFF. CDR3 coding DNA: TGTGCCAGCAGTTCCGGGGGGGCTTTCAATGAGCAGTTCTTC.